The 22 T cell receptor beta chains presented below share a single source sample, sequenced in a study of blood T cells in healthy people across ages. Sample-barcoded 5' priming and a J-beta primer mix drove a second PCR of 7 to 11 cycles. Using its own MiXCR run on the 5' RACE reads, TCRdb lists one record per CDR3 protein. In the table there are approximately 800,000 distinct CDR3 sequences, around 24% of which are singletons. These data also formed part of another study, on T cells of mothers and their children.

The sequencing sample was made of blood. The receptors were gathered from a boy aged 10-17 years in good health.

V usage is TRBV7-9 and J usage is TRBJ2-7, with 7 nucleotides matching TRBD1. The CDR3 covers 16 residues. V lost 0 bases to trimming and J lost 2 bases; unmatched junction nucleotides: 7. CDR1 is SEHNR, CDR2 FQNEAQ, per germline (reference sequence). CDR3: CASSLARGPGTYEQYF. CDR3 in DNA: TGTGCCAGCAGCTTAGCGAGGGGGCCGGGAACCTACGAGCAGTACTTC.

The chain is built from TRBV29-1 and TRBJ1-4; 9 bases align to TRBD1. CDR3 size: 14 residues. The germline CDR1 and CDR2 sequences are SQVTM and ANQGSEA. The V gene end was trimmed by 5 bases and the J gene end by 8 bases; junction bases not matched to a gene: 9. The CDR3 coding sequence is TGCAGCGTTATGGGACAGGGCCTAAGAGAAAAACTGTTTTTT. Translated: CSVMGQGLREKLFF. The full variable domain, rest sourced from reference TRBV29-1 and TRBJ1-4, is SAVISQKPSRDICQRGTSLTIQCQVDSQVTMMFWYRQQPGQSLTLIATANQGSEATYESGFVIDKFPISRPNLTFSTLTVSNMSPEDSSIYLCSVMGQGLREKLFFGSGTQLSVL.

The rearrangement joins TRBV5-1 to TRBJ1-1, with 8 bases identical to TRBD1. The CDR3 runs to 14 residues. Trimming cost V 7 bases and J 3 bases; bases outside gene matches: 8. Germline V gene sequence: CDR1 SGHRS, CDR2 YFSETQ. In DNA form, the CDR3 reads TGCGCCAGCTGGCAGGGGGCGCCGGACACTGAAGCTTTCTTT. Amino acid sequence: CASWQGAPDTEAFF.

This clonotype came up a few times. The chain uses TRBV10-3 and TRBJ2-1; a possible D gene is TRBD2 (6 bases). Germline loops: CDR1 ENHRY, CDR2 SYGVKD. V lost 3 bases and J 3 bases, leaving 15 bases between the germline ends. This CDR3 is built from 16 residues. The CDR3 reads CAISDPSSGDYNEQFF. The CDR3 DNA sequence: TGTGCCATCAGTGACCCTTCGTCGGGGGACTACAATGAGCAGTTCTTC.

There are a few counts of this clonotype. The chain employs TRBV30 and TRBJ2-7, with 8 positions matching TRBD1. The CDR3 extends over 13 amino acids. Germline lookup yields CDR1 GTSNPN and CDR2 SVGIG (reference sequence). The trim removed 4 bases at V and 10 bases at J, leaving 12 bases unmatched. CDR3 sequence (DNA): TGTGCCTGGATTCCGACAGGGGCTTCGATACAGTACTTC. This encodes CAWIPTGASIQYF.

The chain employs TRBV7-3 and TRBJ2-3; 12 nucleotides match TRBD2. The junction had 6 bases not matched to a gene; V was cut back by 5 bases and J by 0 bases. This CDR3 has 17 residues. Per germline, CDR1 SGHTA and CDR2 FQGTGA. CDR3 sequence reads: CASSLRTSGVSTDTQYF. The CDR3 DNA follows: TGTGCCAGCAGCCTTAGGACTAGCGGGGTTAGCACAGATACGCAGTATTTT.

The genes are TRBV5-1 and TRBJ1-5, with D perhaps TRBD1 (6 bases). CDR1 is SGHRS and CDR2 is YFSETQ in the germline V gene. The V and J ends lost 1 base and 6 bases respectively, with 14 bases between them. This CDR3 contains 15 residues. DNA of the CDR3: TGCGCCAGCAGCTTGCAGGGCGGGGGCGGTCAGCCCCAGCATTTT. Translated: CASSLQGGGGQPQHF.

The chain has TRBV14 and TRBJ2-5; weak D call: TRBD2 (5 bases). The germline V gene has CDR1 SGHDN and CDR2 FVKESK. This CDR3 is built from 15 residues. Trimming removed 3 bases at V and 5 bases at J, with 16 bases between. The chain's CDR3 is CASSQALGGGETQYF. Here the CDR3 DNA reads TGTGCCAGCAGCCAGGCACTAGGCGGCGGGGAGACCCAGTACTTC.

The chain is built from TRBV24-1 and TRBJ2-2; D might be TRBD2 (5 bases). CDR3 size: 13 residues. Germline V gives CDR1 KGHDR, CDR2 SFDVKD. V was cut by 9 bases and J by 0 bases, with 7 bases left in between. The CDR3 DNA reads TGTGCCACCCGGGGAGCGAACACCGGGGAGCTGTTTTTT. Translating it yields CATRGANTGELFF.

The rearrangement joins TRBV7-9 to TRBJ2-3; 12 nucleotides line up with TRBD1. The J segment lost 3 bases and the V segment lost 5 bases, leaving 9 bases of the junction unmatched. This CDR3 contains 17 residues. Germline V lookup: CDR1 SEHNR, CDR2 FQNEAQ (reference sequence). The DNA of the CDR3 is TGTGCCAGCAGCACCCGGTGGGACAGGGGGCGGACAGATACGCAGTATTTT. Translating it yields CASSTRWDRGRTDTQYF.

This clonotype has more than one count but fewer than ten. The chain employs TRBV23-1 and TRBJ2-2, with a weak D call TRBD1 (6 bases). TRBV23-1 falls under the ORF class, with uncertain function. This CDR3 comprises 14 residues. Trimming stripped 4 bases from V and 7 bases from J, with 13 bases between. The DNA for the CDR3 is TGCGCCAGCAGTCCCCCTAGGGGGAACGGGGAGCTGTTTTTT. Protein product: CASSPPRGNGELFF.

This clonotype was detected only a few times. The chain employs TRBV29-1 and TRBJ2-5; TRBD2 matches at 8 bases. Germline V gene lookup returns CDR1 SQVTM and CDR2 ANQGSEA. V gave up 6 bases and J gave up 5 bases; unmatched junction bases: 26. This CDR3 comprises 19 residues. The CDR3: CSVNGIWAGLEDLGETQYF. The CDR3 DNA is TGCAGCGTCAACGGAATATGGGCGGGACTAGAAGATTTAGGCGAGACCCAGTACTTC.

The chain links TRBV29-1 to TRBJ1-2, with 7 bases fitting TRBD1. Germline V gene sequence: CDR1 SQVTM, CDR2 ANQGSEA. Trimming took 7 bases from V and 3 from J; bases not matched to a gene: 8. The CDR3 contains 13 residues. This CDR3 is CSGWTGVYYGYTF. In DNA form, the CDR3 reads TGCAGCGGCTGGACAGGTGTTTACTATGGCTACACCTTC.

This clonotype was detected a few times. This chain links TRBV20-1 with TRBJ2-3; TRBD1 matches 12 bases. The CDR3 contains 15 residues. The J segment lost 5 bases and the V segment lost 6 bases, leaving 9 bases of the junction unmatched. CDR1 is DFQATT, CDR2 SNEGSKA, per germline (reference sequence). For the CDR3, the DNA is TGCAGTGCCACTCCGGGACAGGGGGCGCAAGATACGCAGTATTTT. Translated: CSATPGQGAQDTQYF.

V and J are TRBV2 and TRBJ1-4; possible D gene TRBD1, 6 bases. V shed 7 bases and J shed 6 bases, with 15 bases lying between them. There are 14 residues in the CDR3. Germline CDR1 and CDR2: SNHLY and FYNNEI. The CDR3, as DNA: TGTGCCAGCACGATCGAGACAGGTTATGAAAAACTGTTTTTT. This translates into CASTIETGYEKLFF.

V and J are TRBV7-9 and TRBJ2-5, with 11 bases lining up with TRBD2. The DNA end favors TRBJ2-7, so the J call may be wrong. This CDR3 has 16 residues. In germline, CDR1 is SEHNR, CDR2 FQNEAQ (reference sequence). The CDR3 spells CASSLAVTSGVYEQYF. The DNA for the CDR3 is TGTGCCAGCAGCTTAGCGGTGACTAGCGGGGTTTACGAGCAGTACTTC.

V usage is TRBV7-2 and J usage is TRBJ1-5, with D hard to call. CDR1 and CDR2 (germline): SGHTA, FQGNSA. V was pared by 0 bases and J by 1 base, with 7 bases between. This CDR3 is built from 15 residues. The CDR3 nucleotides read TGTGCCAGCAGCTTAGCTCGAGAGAGCAATCAGCCCCAGCATTTT. This gives the protein CASSLARESNQPQHF.

J is TRBJ1-5 and V is TRBV6-1; D uncertain. The germline V gene has CDR1 MNHNS and CDR2 SASEGT. This CDR3 comprises 13 residues. Deletions cut 4 bases from V and 5 bases from J, with 9 bases between. DNA for the CDR3: TGTGCCAGCAGTGGAACACTCGATCAGCCCCAGCATTTT. This sequence encodes CASSGTLDQPQHF.

V usage is TRBV6-1 and J usage is TRBJ2-1, with a tentative D call TRBD2 (7 bases). The ends were cut back, 6 bases at V and 4 bases at J, with 16 bases in the middle. CDR1 is MNHNS and CDR2 is SASEGT in the germline V gene. The CDR3 loop spans 15 amino acids. The CDR3 DNA reads as TGTGCCAGCAGCGATCCGGGGGGCGCGTACAATGAGCAGTTCTTC. Translated: CASSDPGGAYNEQFF.

The CDR3 sequence is CASSPHEGKTETQYF. The CDR3 DNA reads TGTGCCAGCAGCCCCCATGAAGGGAAGACGGAGACCCAGTACTTC. The chain couples TRBV11-2 to TRBJ2-5; D is unclear. CDR1 SGHAT and CDR2 FQNNGV come from the germline V gene. The CDR3 totals 15 residues. Trimming cost V 5 bases and J 5 bases, with 18 bases left between them.

This clonotype appeared a few times. The DNA for the CDR3 is TGCAGCGTTGGGGGGGACAGGGATCAGCCCCAGCATTTT. Amino acid sequence: CSVGGDRDQPQHF. The V gene is TRBV29-1, the J gene TRBJ1-5; 9 bases line up with TRBD1. Germline V CDR1 and CDR2: SQVTM, ANQGSEA. With 4 bases clipped from V and 5 bases from J, the junction kept 3 bases outside the gene matches. This CDR3 is built from 13 residues.

The gene calls are TRBV3-1 and TRBJ1-2; D remains unclear. Trimming stripped 3 bases from V and 5 bases from J, with 13 bases between. Germline loops: CDR1 LGHDT, CDR2 YNNKEL (reference sequence). The CDR3 sequence is 14 residues long. The CDR3 reads CASSQFSLPYGYTF. CDR3 in DNA: TGTGCCAGCAGCCAGTTCTCGCTCCCTTATGGCTACACCTTC.